Listed here are 30 T cell receptor beta chains from one sample, sequenced in a study of T cell responses to AZD1222 COVID-19 vaccine. Sequenced by immunoSEQ multiplex PCR; TCRdb stores in-frame clones only, minus some. The sample carries about 180,000 clones, around 94% recorded once. The source material was peripheral blood, sampled 28 days after the second AZD1222 dose. These receptor sequences come from an adult who received the AZD1222 COVID-19 vaccine.

This chain joins TRBV7-9 and TRBJ1-2; 8 bases fit TRBD1. Per the germline V gene, CDR1 is SEHNR and CDR2 is FQNEAQ (reference sequence). The CDR3 is 15 residues long. Trimming cost V 4 bases and J 5 bases; bases outside gene matches: 9. CDR3 nucleotides: TGTGCCAGCAGCTCGGCAGGGGGCGTTCGATATGGCTACACCTTC. It is translated as CASSSAGGVRYGYTF.

This rearrangement joins TRBV7-2 to TRBJ1-1, with D tentatively TRBD1 (5 bases). This CDR3 has 13 residues. Between the trimmed V and J ends, which lost 6 bases and 5 bases, there was a span of 13 bases. The V gene's germline CDR1 is SGHTA and CDR2 FQGNSA. CDR3: CASSSGGGTEAFF. Written as DNA, the CDR3 is TGTGCCAGCAGTTCAGGTGGGGGAACTGAAGCTTTCTTT. Together with reference TRBV7-2 and TRBJ1-1, the CDR3 gives the full variable domain: GAGVSQSPSNKVTEKGKDVELRCDPISGHTALYWYRQSLGQGLEFLIYFQGNSAPDKSGLPSDRFSAERTGGSVSTLTIQRTQQEDSAVYLCASSSGGGTEAFFGQGTRLTVV.

The chain combines TRBV7-9 with TRBJ1-2, with unresolved D. CDR1 and CDR2 (germline): SEHNR, FQNEAQ (reference sequence). Trimming removed 5 bases at V and 4 bases at J, with 20 bases between. The CDR3 has 16 residues. The chain's CDR3 is CASSDIPRAPLYGYTF. The CDR3 region has the DNA TGTGCCAGCAGCGATATCCCCCGCGCTCCCCTCTATGGCTACACCTTC.

The chain joins TRBV27 to TRBJ2-7, with D perhaps matching TRBD2 (6 bases). The germline V and J ends were trimmed by 3 bases and 3 bases, with 18 bases remaining between them. Germline V gene sequence: CDR1 MNHEY, CDR2 SMNVEV (reference sequence). The CDR3 is 16 amino acids. As DNA, the CDR3 is TGTGCCAGCAGTTTTTTTCGGCGGGATAAAGACTACGAGCAGTACTTC. It yields the protein CASSFFRRDKDYEQYF.

V usage is TRBV7-3 and J usage is TRBJ2-2; 11 nucleotides match TRBD1. V lost 4 bases, J lost 7 bases, and 2 bases stayed unmatched. Germline V lookup: CDR1 SGHTA, CDR2 FQGTGA. The CDR3 is 14 amino acids. DNA for the CDR3: TGTGCCAGCAGCTGGACAGGGGGCGACGGGGAGCTGTTTTTT. Translation gives CASSWTGGDGELFF. The full variable domain, in which reference TRBV7-3 and TRBJ2-2 provide the parts outside the CDR3, is GAGVSQTPSNKVTEKGKYVELRCDPISGHTALYWYRQSLGQGPEFLIYFQGTGAADDSGLPNDRFFAVRPEGSVSTLKIQRTERGDSAVYLCASSWTGGDGELFFGEGSRLTVL.

The chain has TRBV28 and TRBJ1-3, with no clear D. V was clipped by 6 bases and J by 0 bases, with 9 bases between them. The germline V gene has CDR1 MDHEN and CDR2 SYDVKM. The CDR3 extends over 14 amino acids. CDR3 coding DNA: TGTGCCAGCAGCCTCGATAACTCTGGAAACACCATATATTTT. It translates to CASSLDNSGNTIYF.

The CDR3 DNA reads TGTGCCAGCAGTTCCGACAGGAACACTGAAGCTTTCTTT. The encoded protein is CASSSDRNTEAFF. The J gene is TRBJ1-1, the V gene TRBV6-5; TRBD1 might be the D (5 bases). The CDR3 consists of 13 residues. The germline V gene encodes CDR1 MNHEY and CDR2 SVGAGI. V lost 4 bases to trimming and J lost 1 base, with 7 bases between them.

The chain carries TRBV5-1 and TRBJ2-7; 11 nucleotides align to TRBD2. Germline V gives CDR1 SGHRS, CDR2 YFSETQ. This CDR3 region has 17 residues. Trimming removed 4 bases from V and 5 bases from J; junction bases left unmatched: 14. The CDR3 nucleotides read TGCGCCAGCAGCGAAGTGGGAATGGGACTAGCGGACGACGAGCAGTACTTC. This encodes CASSEVGMGLADDEQYF.

This sequence joins TRBV7-9 and TRBJ1-2; D gene unclear. The CDR3 has 14 amino acids. V lost 1 base and J 7 bases, leaving 13 bases between the germline ends. CDR1 and CDR2 from the germline V gene are SEHNR and FQNEAQ (reference sequence). The CDR3 sequence is CASSLETNTGGYTF. The DNA for the CDR3 is TGTGCCAGCAGCTTAGAGACAAACACGGGTGGCTACACCTTC.

The V gene is TRBV6-5, the J gene TRBJ2-1; D not certain. CDR3 length equals 13 residues. The V end lost 6 bases, the J end lost 0 bases, and 6 bases lay between the germline ends. CDR1 and CDR2 from the germline V gene are MNHEY and SVGAGI. CDR3 bases: TGTGCCAGCAGCGGTCACTCCTACAATGAGCAGTTCTTC. It specifies CASSGHSYNEQFF.

This chain uses TRBV19 with TRBJ2-1; 8 bases are a match to TRBD2. This CDR3 is built from 14 residues. Germline V lookup: CDR1 LNHDA, CDR2 SQIVND (reference sequence). V gave up 3 bases and J gave up 6 bases; unmatched junction bases: 4. CDR3 coding DNA: TGTGCCAGTAGTATGGCGGGGGGACTCAATGAGCAGTTCTTC. Amino acids: CASSMAGGLNEQFF. The full variable domain, its missing parts supplied by reference TRBV19 and TRBJ2-1, is DGGITQSPKYLFRKEGQNVTLSCEQNLNHDAMYWYRQDPGQGLRLIYYSQIVNDFQKGDIAEGYSVSREKKESFPLTVTSAQKNPTAFYLCASSMAGGLNEQFFGPGTRLTVL.

The table lists this clone with a few counts. The chain has TRBV2 and TRBJ1-2; D gene ambiguous. The V end lost 5 bases, the J end lost 3 bases, and 16 bases lay between the germline ends. The CDR3 is 15 residues long. Germline assignment: CDR1 SNHLY and CDR2 FYNNEI. The CDR3 nucleotides read TGTGCCAGCAGTAGGGATTCAGGTGCCGACTATGGCTACACCTTC. Translating gives CASSRDSGADYGYTF.

This clone was recorded once. V and J are TRBV6-1 and TRBJ1-1; D is unclear. The CDR3 has 14 amino acids. Trimming shortened V by 2 bases and J by 0 bases, and 7 bases separated the two germline ends. Germline V gene lookup returns CDR1 MNHNS and CDR2 SASEGT. CDR3 protein: CASSENSLNTEAFF. The CDR3 DNA follows: TGTGCCAGCAGTGAAAACAGTCTGAACACTGAAGCTTTCTTT.

This sequence joins TRBV11-3 and TRBJ1-4, with 7 bases that match TRBD1. The CDR3 is 16 residues long. CDR1 and CDR2 (germline): SGHNT, YENEEA. After removal of 5 bases from V and 7 bases from J, the junction contained 13 bases not matched to a gene. The chain's CDR3 is CASSPQTPGQSEKLFF. CDR3 sequence (DNA): TGTGCCAGCAGCCCCCAAACCCCGGGACAGTCTGAAAAACTGTTTTTT. Based on the CDR3 plus reference TRBV11-3 and TRBJ1-4, the full variable domain is EAGVVQSPRYKIIEKKQPVAFWCNPISGHNTLYWYLQNLGQGPELLIRYENEEAVDDSQLPKDRFSAERLKGVDSTLKIQPAELGDSAVYLCASSPQTPGQSEKLFFGSGTQLSVL.

This clone occurred once. V gene TRBV10-3 combines with J gene TRBJ2-3; 8 bases match TRBD2. Germline CDR1 reads ENHRY; CDR2 reads SYGVKD. The ends lost 4 bases at V and 3 bases at J; junction bases unmatched: 9. The CDR3 loop spans 16 amino acids. Here the CDR3 DNA reads TGTGCCATCAGTGTATTAGCGGGAACAGGGACAGATACGCAGTATTTT. Translated, it gives CAISVLAGTGTDTQYF.

V gene TRBV28 combines with J gene TRBJ2-3; unclear D gene. CDR3 size: 12 residues. Between the trimmed V and J ends, which lost 3 bases and 9 bases, there was a span of 10 bases. Germline-derived CDR1 and CDR2 are MDHEN and SYDVKM. DNA of the CDR3: TGTGCCAGCAGTTTTAATCCCACCACGCAGTATTTT. Translated, it gives CASSFNPTTQYF.

This clone was found once. The gene calls are TRBV28 and TRBJ1-4, with 8 bases lining up with TRBD1. The V segment lost 6 bases and the J segment 8 bases; nucleotides outside the gene matches: 8. The CDR3 runs 14 residues. Germline values: CDR1 MDHEN, CDR2 SYDVKM. The CDR3 sequence: CASSPGQGREKLFF. The CDR3 DNA is TGTGCCAGCAGCCCTGGACAGGGAAGGGAAAAACTGTTTTTT.

The chain links TRBV6-5 to TRBJ1-3; D might be TRBD1 (6 bases). Trimming cost V 0 bases and J 3 bases, with 12 bases left between them. The CDR3 extends over 16 amino acids. The germline CDR1 and CDR2 sequences are MNHEY and SVGAGI. The chain's CDR3 is CASSYSRGGHGNTIYF. DNA of the CDR3: TGTGCCAGCAGTTACTCAAGGGGGGGCCATGGAAACACCATATATTTT.

The chain has TRBV2 and TRBJ2-6, with D tentatively TRBD1 (6 bases). CDR1 is SNHLY, CDR2 FYNNEI, per germline. There are 15 residues in the CDR3. Trimming shortened V by 3 bases and J by 2 bases, and 8 bases separated the two germline ends. CDR3 in amino acids: CASSERGTGANVLTF. The CDR3 region has the DNA TGTGCCAGCAGTGAGAGGGGGACTGGGGCCAACGTCCTGACTTTC.

The CDR3 DNA reads as TGCGCCAGCAGCCCCAACCCCAGCGGGGGGTATCAAGAGACCCAGTACTTC. Its protein is CASSPNPSGGYQETQYF. The chain combines TRBV5-1 with TRBJ2-5, with TRBD2 identical over 9 bases. Germline values: CDR1 SGHRS, CDR2 YFSETQ. Unmatched junction bases numbered 12, after V lost 4 bases and J lost 2 bases. The CDR3 runs 17 residues.

The rearrangement uses TRBV30 and TRBJ1-1; D is possibly TRBD1 (5 bases). CDR3 length equals 13 residues. Germline V CDR1 and CDR2: GTSNPN, SVGIG (reference sequence). Trimming stripped 2 bases from V and 3 bases from J, with 10 bases between. The CDR3 region is CAWSNLRDTEAFF. CDR3 sequence (DNA): TGTGCCTGGAGTAACCTCAGGGACACTGAAGCTTTCTTT.

The V call is TRBV27, the J call TRBJ2-3; D remains ambiguous. The CDR3 consists of 14 residues. CDR1 MNHEY and CDR2 SMNVEV come from the germline V gene (reference sequence). V lost 4 bases, J lost 0 bases, and 8 bases lay in between. CDR3 loop: CASSSLGSTDTQYF. Written as DNA, the CDR3 is TGTGCCAGCAGTTCTCTGGGGAGCACAGATACGCAGTATTTT.

The chain joins TRBV7-9 to TRBJ2-7, with D tentatively TRBD1 (5 bases). The CDR3 consists of 12 residues. Looked up from germline, CDR1 is SEHNR and CDR2 is FQNEAQ (reference sequence). V lost 3 bases and J lost 6, with 9 bases in between. The CDR3 spells CASSFQGSEQYF. The CDR3 nucleotides read TGTGCCAGCAGCTTCCAGGGCAGCGAGCAGTACTTC.

The chain links TRBV6-2 or TRBV6-3 to TRBJ2-1; 12 bases fit TRBD2. The CDR3 has 16 residues. V was pared by 5 bases and J by 7 bases, with 9 bases of the junction left unmatched. CDR1 is MNHEY, CDR2 SVGEGT, per germline. CDR3 in DNA: TGTGCCAGCAGTAGAACTAGCGGGGGGTTAAGGAATGAGCAGTTCTTC. Its protein product is CASSRTSGGLRNEQFF.

V is TRBV9 and J is TRBJ1-1; TRBD1 is a possible D gene (5 bases). This CDR3 has 13 amino acids. Germline V gives CDR1 SGDLS, CDR2 YYNGEE. V was shortened by 4 bases and J by 2 bases, with 9 bases between the two germline ends. CDR3 nucleotide sequence: TGTGCCAGCAGCCCCCGGGGCAACACTGAAGCTTTCTTT. This translates into CASSPRGNTEAFF. The entire variable domain, with the rest obtained from reference TRBV9 and TRBJ1-1, is as follows: DSGVTQTPKHLITATGQRVTLRCSPRSGDLSVYWYQQSLDQGLQFLIQYYNGEERAKGNILERFSAQQFPDLHSELNLSSLELGDSALYFCASSPRGNTEAFFGQGTRLTVV.

The chain has TRBV5-1 and TRBJ2-7; TRBD1 matches 7 bases. The V and J ends lost 4 bases and 2 bases, in that order; junction bases with no gene match: 18. The V gene's germline CDR1 is SGHRS and CDR2 YFSETQ. The CDR3 is 18 residues long. This CDR3 is CASSLEKGAFVQTYEQYF. Here the CDR3 DNA reads TGCGCCAGCAGCCTAGAGAAGGGGGCTTTTGTCCAGACCTACGAGCAGTACTTC.

The chain carries TRBV9 and TRBJ2-3, with TRBD1 identical over 9 bases. Looked up from germline, CDR1 is SGDLS and CDR2 is YYNGEE. The CDR3 sequence is 19 residues long. The V segment lost 4 bases and the J segment 2 bases; nucleotides outside the gene matches: 17. The CDR3 spells CASSTLRIMGTGNTDTQYF. The CDR3 bases are TGTGCCAGCAGCACTCTCCGAATCATGGGGACAGGGAACACAGATACGCAGTATTTT.

V is TRBV15 and J is TRBJ2-5, with 9 bases lining up with TRBD1. V lost 1 base to trimming and J lost 1 base; unmatched junction nucleotides: 1. Germline lookup yields CDR1 LNHNV and CDR2 YYDKDF (reference sequence). CDR3 length: 15 amino acids. CDR3 DNA: TGTGCCACCAGCAGAGTGGGACAGGGCCAAGAGACCCAGTACTTC. Amino acid sequence: CATSRVGQGQETQYF. Full variable domain (remainder filled in from reference TRBV15 and TRBJ2-5): DAMVIQNPRYQVTQFGKPVTLSCSQTLNHNVMYWYQQKSSQAPKLLFHYYDKDFNNEADTPDNFQSRRPNTSFCFLDIRSPGLGDTAMYLCATSRVGQGQETQYFGPGTRLLVL.

This sequence joins TRBV6-5 and TRBJ2-7, with 11 bases that match TRBD1. CDR1 and CDR2 (germline): MNHEY, SVGAGI. The CDR3 is made up of 14 amino acids. V lost 8 bases and J lost 4; bases outside the gene matches: 7. CDR3 bases: TGTGCCAGCTGGGACAGGGGGTATGTGTACGAGCAGTACTTC. As protein: CASWDRGYVYEQYF.

This chain connects TRBV6-1 to TRBJ1-5; D is undetermined. V lost 2 bases to trimming and J lost 0 bases, with 8 bases between them. Germline CDR1 MNHNS, CDR2 SASEGT. This CDR3 spans 15 amino acids. The CDR3, as DNA: TGTGCCAGCAGTGAACGACTGGGTAGCAATCAGCCCCAGCATTTT. It specifies CASSERLGSNQPQHF.